This T cell receptor beta chain originates from a study of cytomegalovirus exposure and HLA in healthy donors. General observations from the study: Across donors, most TCRs were seen rarely, yet some public ones were widespread.

Both 60 Vbeta primers and 13 Jbeta primers went into the PCR. Repertoires were generated with immunoSEQ multiplex PCR, while TCRdb's copy carries only in-frame clones and drops some. The data hold about 110,000 clones, with 76% observed a single time. This clone was counted a few times. Its specificity is unknown. Germline loops: CDR1 SNHLY, CDR2 FYNNEI. The CDR3 contains 13 residues. V was pared by 6 bases and J by 5 bases, with 13 bases between. This chain uses TRBV2 with TRBJ2-5; possibly TRBD2 for D (5 bases). This sequence was found in a man younger than 45 in good health and CMV-seropositive. Sequenced: PBMCs. CDR3 coding DNA: TGTGCCAGCAGCCCCGGACTGGCGGAGACCCAGTACTTC. This gives the protein CASSPGLAETQYF.